One sample yielded the 24 T cell receptor beta chains listed below, sequenced in a study of technical replicates of blood from a handful of donors. Generated by immunoSEQ multiplex PCR, the TCRdb table keeps only in-frame clones and is missing some. The sample includes approximately 73,000 clones, 80% to 95% of them seen just once. The sample consisted of T cells isolated from PBMCs. These receptors were obtained from a human donor in good health.

This clone was detected only once. This chain links TRBV6-5 with TRBJ2-5, with TRBD1 identical over 7 bases. Unmatched junction bases numbered 2, after V lost 6 bases and J lost 4 bases. This CDR3 has 12 amino acids. The germline V gene encodes CDR1 MNHEY and CDR2 SVGAGI. CDR3: CASRTGRETQYF. The CDR3 DNA reads TGTGCCAGCAGGACAGGGAGAGAGACCCAGTACTTC.

The J gene is TRBJ2-4, the V gene TRBV5-5; D remains unclear. The germline V gene has CDR1 SGHKS and CDR2 YYEKEE (reference sequence). The CDR3 extends over 15 amino acids. V lost 3 bases, J lost 0 bases, and 10 bases lay in between. The CDR3 reads CASSSLEIAKNIQYF. The DNA for the CDR3 is TGTGCCAGCAGCTCCCTAGAGATAGCCAAAAACATTCAGTACTTC.

About this clone itself: Germline and junction disagree at one end, which may indicate a read error. The chain couples TRBV7-6 to TRBJ1-3; D possibly corresponds to TRBD1 (5 bases). Germline lookup yields CDR1 SGHVS and CDR2 FNYEAQ. The CDR3 has 15 residues. CDR3 loop: CASTLLAGSGNTIYF. In DNA form, the CDR3 reads TGTGCCAGCACCTTACTGGCAGGGTCTGGAAACACCATATATTTT. The whole variable domain, filled in from reference TRBV7-6 and TRBJ1-3, reads GAGVSQSPRYKVTKRGQDVALRCDPISGHVSLYWYRQALGQGPEFLTYFNYEAQQDKSGLPNDRFSAERPEGSISTLTIQRTEQRDSAMYRCASTLLAGSGNTIYFGEGSWLTVV.

The V gene is TRBV7-2, the J gene TRBJ1-1; 7 bases align to TRBD1. Germline loops: CDR1 SGHTA, CDR2 FQGNSA. V shed 6 bases, J shed 3 bases, and the junction held 7 bases outside the gene matches. CDR3 length equals 14 residues. For the CDR3, the DNA is TGTGCCAGCAGTTCAAGGCAGGGGGACACTGAAGCTTTCTTT. Protein: CASSSRQGDTEAFF.

This sequence joins TRBV10-3 and TRBJ2-2; 7 bases line up with TRBD1. The germline V gene has CDR1 ENHRY and CDR2 SYGVKD. V lost 8 bases to trimming and J lost 5 bases; unmatched junction nucleotides: 8. CDR3 length: 14 residues. The CDR3 DNA reads as TGTGCCATCGGGGCCAGGGGGAGAACCGGGGAGCTGTTTTTT. Amino acids: CAIGARGRTGELFF.

The chain is built from TRBV7-9 and TRBJ1-4, with D possibly TRBD1 on 5 matching bases. The CDR3 runs to 17 residues. Germline lookup yields CDR1 SEHNR and CDR2 FQNEAQ (reference sequence). Trimming stripped 5 bases from V and 8 bases from J, with 24 bases between. DNA for the CDR3: TGTGCCAGCAGCCCAGAGGTCAGGGCCGGTAATAACGAAAAACTGTTTTTT. It yields the protein CASSPEVRAGNNEKLFF.

J is TRBJ2-1 and V is TRBV13, with D unresolved. The CDR3 sequence is 15 residues long. The germline gives CDR1 PRHDT, CDR2 FYEKMQ (reference sequence). The germline V and J ends were trimmed by 1 base and 5 bases, with 12 bases remaining between them. The CDR3: CASSLVGGGNNEQFF. CDR3 sequence (DNA): TGTGCCAGCAGCTTAGTGGGTGGCGGAAACAATGAGCAGTTCTTC.

This chain links TRBV28 with TRBJ2-7, with D possibly matching TRBD1 (6 bases). The CDR3 runs to 14 residues. The germline V gene has CDR1 MDHEN and CDR2 SYDVKM. V was clipped by 6 bases and J by 0 bases, with 12 bases between them. The CDR3 DNA follows: TGTGCCAGCAGCAATTGGGACACCTCCTACGAGCAGTACTTC. As protein: CASSNWDTSYEQYF.

V is TRBV25-1 and J is TRBJ2-7; 8 bases align to TRBD1. V dropped 5 bases and J dropped 3; count of bases not matched to a gene: 9. This CDR3 is built from 15 residues. Germline V gives CDR1 MGHDK, CDR2 SYGVNS. CDR3 loop: CASSSDGTGYYEQYF. As DNA, the CDR3 is TGTGCCAGCAGTTCAGACGGGACAGGCTACTACGAGCAGTACTTC.

The chain recombines TRBV14 with TRBJ1-4; 7 bases line up with TRBD1. There are 15 residues in the CDR3. Germline trimming cut 1 base from V and 8 bases from J; bases unmatched to any gene: 7. The germline gives CDR1 SGHDN, CDR2 FVKESK. CDR3 nucleotide sequence: TGTGCCAGCAGCCAAGGGGGACAGCCCTCGGAAAAACTGTTTTTT. It yields the protein CASSQGGQPSEKLFF.

The V and J genes are TRBV6-6 and TRBJ1-4; perhaps TRBD1 as D (6 bases). CDR3 length: 16 amino acids. Trimming pared 2 bases from V and 6 bases from J, leaving 16 bases between. Germline V lookup: CDR1 MNHNY, CDR2 SVGAGI (reference sequence). The CDR3 sequence is CASSYNVGGPDEKLFF. CDR3 DNA sequence: TGTGCCAGCAGTTACAACGTCGGGGGGCCAGATGAAAAACTGTTTTTT.

This chain links TRBV21-1 with TRBJ1-5; TRBD1 was called by the table and not checked on the DNA. TRBV21-1 represents a pseudogene. The CDR3 covers 16 residues. CDR3 DNA sequence: TGTGCCAGCAGCAAAGAGCCCCAGGACAGGGGTCGACCCCAGCATTTT. Amino acid sequence: CASSKEPQDRGRPQHF.

The chain is built from TRBV10-3 and TRBJ1-1, with 8 positions matching TRBD1. The CDR3 totals 15 residues. CDR1 is ENHRY, CDR2 SYGVKD, per germline. The V segment lost 6 bases and the J segment 0 bases; nucleotides outside the gene matches: 6. CDR3 nucleotides: TGTGCCATCAGGGAGAGACAGGGGATGAACACTGAAGCTTTCTTT. This sequence encodes CAIRERQGMNTEAFF.

The chain has TRBV27 and TRBJ1-1, with D possibly being TRBD1 (5 bases). CDR1 MNHEY and CDR2 SMNVEV come from the germline V gene (reference sequence). The ends were cut back, 3 bases at V and 3 bases at J, with 11 bases in the middle. The CDR3 runs 14 residues. In DNA, the CDR3 is TGTGCCAGCAGTTTCCAGGGTTGGGACACTGAAGCTTTCTTT. This gives the protein CASSFQGWDTEAFF.

This clone has only one observation. The V gene is TRBV28, the J gene TRBJ1-5; possible D gene TRBD1, 6 bases. Germline assignment: CDR1 MDHEN and CDR2 SYDVKM. The V end was cut by 2 bases, the J end by 5 bases, with 16 bases between. There are 16 residues in the CDR3. CDR3 DNA: TGTGCCAGCAGTTTAGTAGAACAGGGCAGGGATCAGCCCCAGCATTTT. Translating gives CASSLVEQGRDQPQHF.

The rearrangement joins TRBV6-6 to TRBJ1-2, with D possibly being TRBD1 (5 bases). The germline V gene encodes CDR1 MNHNY and CDR2 SVGAGI (reference sequence). The CDR3 totals 14 residues. Trimming removed 4 bases at V and 2 bases at J, with 11 bases between. CDR3 residues: CASSLAGRNYGYTF. DNA for the CDR3: TGTGCCAGCAGTTTGGCAGGGCGGAACTATGGCTACACCTTC.

The chain couples TRBV7-2 to TRBJ2-3; TRBD2 matches 14 bases. CDR3 length equals 18 residues. Germline V gene sequence: CDR1 SGHTA, CDR2 FQGNSA. Trimming cost V 1 base and J 4 bases; bases outside gene matches: 7. The CDR3 DNA sequence: TGTGCCAGCAGCTTAGGGGGACTAGCGGGAGTAAGGGCAGATACGCAGTATTTT. This translates into CASSLGGLAGVRADTQYF.

V is TRBV18 and J is TRBJ2-7; 11 nucleotides match TRBD2. The germline CDR1 and CDR2 sequences are KGHSH and LQKENI. The CDR3 covers 14 residues. After removal of 6 bases from V and 3 bases from J, the junction contained 4 bases not matched to a gene. The CDR3 DNA reads TGTGCCAGCTCGTCGCTAGCGGGAGGCTACGAGCAGTACTTC. Translating it yields CASSSLAGGYEQYF.

The V and J genes are TRBV2 and TRBJ1-1; maybe TRBD1 (6 bases). V was shortened by 8 bases and J by 4 bases, with 23 bases between the two germline ends. The CDR3 length is 16 residues. Germline CDR1 SNHLY, CDR2 FYNNEI. The CDR3 protein is CASLRTVLPLGTEAFF. For the CDR3, the DNA is TGTGCCAGCCTGAGGACAGTACTACCTTTGGGCACTGAAGCTTTCTTT. The full variable domain, with the rest looked up from reference TRBV2 and TRBJ1-1, is EPEVTQTPSHQVTQMGQEVILRCVPISNHLYFYWYRQILGQKVEFLVSFYNNEISEKSEIFDDQFSVERPDGSNFTLKIRSTKLEDSAMYFCASLRTVLPLGTEAFFGQGTRLTVV.

The rearrangement joins TRBV9 to TRBJ2-2, with 8 positions matching TRBD1. Trimming at V came to 7 bases and at J to 5 bases, leaving 13 bases not matched to a gene. CDR1 is SGDLS and CDR2 is YYNGEE in the germline V gene. This CDR3 comprises 16 residues. CDR3 residues: CASGVDRAEWTGELFF. In DNA form, the CDR3 reads TGTGCCAGCGGGGTGGACAGGGCAGAATGGACCGGGGAGCTGTTTTTT.

The gene calls are TRBV11-3 and TRBJ2-2, with 11 bases lining up with TRBD1. V lost 6 bases and J lost 5; bases outside the gene matches: 2. CDR1 and CDR2 (germline): SGHNT, YENEEA. This CDR3 has 14 residues. CDR3 in DNA: TGTGCCAGCAGGGGGACAGGGGGAACCGGGGAGCTGTTTTTT. This sequence encodes CASRGTGGTGELFF. Supplemented by reference TRBV11-3 and TRBJ2-2, the full variable domain reads EAGVVQSPRYKIIEKKQPVAFWCNPISGHNTLYWYLQNLGQGPELLIRYENEEAVDDSQLPKDRFSAERLKGVDSTLKIQPAELGDSAVYLCASRGTGGTGELFFGEGSRLTVL.

CDR3 sequence reads: CASRHPGGQPQHF. In nucleotides, the CDR3 is TGTGCCAGCAGGCACCCCGGGGGTCAGCCCCAGCATTTT. The chain is built from TRBV28 and TRBJ1-5; a weak D match, TRBD1 (5 bases). The CDR3 loop spans 13 amino acids. V lost 6 bases to trimming and J lost 6 bases, with 12 bases between them. Germline CDR1 reads MDHEN; CDR2 reads SYDVKM. Supplemented by reference TRBV28 and TRBJ1-5, the full variable domain reads DVKVTQSSRYLVKRTGEKVFLECVQDMDHENMFWYRQDPGLGLRLIYFSYDVKMKEKGDIPEGYSVSREKKERFSLILESASTNQTSMYLCASRHPGGQPQHFGDGTRLSIL.

The V call is TRBV4-1, the J call TRBJ2-1; D uncertain. With 1 base removed from V and 7 bases from J, the gap between germline ends came to 8 bases. This CDR3 is 13 amino acids long. The germline V gene encodes CDR1 MGHRA and CDR2 YSYEKL. The CDR3 loop reads CASSQGLVNEQFF. The CDR3 nucleotides read TGCGCCAGCAGCCAAGGTCTAGTGAATGAGCAGTTCTTC.

This sequence joins TRBV21-1 and TRBJ1-1; the tabulated D call, TRBD1, remains unverified against the DNA. TRBV21-1 is assigned pseudogene status. The CDR3 is 13 amino acids. DNA of the CDR3: TGTGCCAGCAGCAAAGCCAAGAACACTGAAGCTTTCTTT. It translates to CASSKAKNTEAFF.